The source of this T cell receptor beta chain is a study of brain T cells in children with intractable seizures (dated by TCRdb to the early 2020s). Regarding the study in general: Resected brain tissue from roughly 53 pediatric epilepsy surgery cases was first screened for immune gene transcripts using a NanoString immunology panel. Most of the 12 selected surgery cases also had pre-surgery blood sequenced, which left four cases with brain tissue only. The investigation overall reported the following: Viral specificity was inferred solely from CDR3 sequence similarity, and the HCMV serostatus of the patients was not known. Because sequencing depth was different between pre-surgery and post-surgery blood, clones absent from the pre-surgery sample may reflect undersampling.

A word on this clone: Its antigen remains undetermined. No per-base quality is available; no much larger clone lies one base away.

The germline V gene (reference sequence) yields SEHNR for CDR1 and FQNEAQ for CDR2. Reading from cysteine to phenylalanine, the CDR3 counts 13 amino acids. CDR3 DNA is the only sequence kept; it has 39 bases, read in frame from the first base. V is cut by 0 bases and J by 6 bases, and the space between the germline ends is 8 bases. The time point label on this specimen signifies: resected brain tissue, or blood drawn just prior to surgery. The surgery cases with the highest brain T cell transcript signatures were chosen for TCR beta chain sequencing of brain tissue, and also of blood when blood was available. Before surgery, the patients had been given at least one anti-epileptic drug. TCR-sequenced patients were children with drug-resistant epilepsy due to tuberous sclerosis complex, focal cortical dysplasia, Rasmussen encephalitis or hemimegalencephaly. Blood samples were collected immediately before the epilepsy surgery. The Monarch genomic DNA purification kit was used to extract bulk genomic DNA from unsorted brain tissue and from whole blood.

The immunoSEQ assay was applied to genomic DNA to generate the TCR beta chain sequences. The original pipeline was this. Any CDR3 sequence that did not begin with the conserved framework cysteine at position 104 was removed by hand. To get clonality, the normalized Shannon's Diversity Index was subtracted from one, giving values from 0 (maximal diversity) to 1 (oligoclonal). Chi-squared comparison-of-proportions tests assessed whether the same CDR3 differed in frequency between samples, such as brain versus blood. Public clonotypes were found by searching immuneACCESS, and the VDJdb browser was used to assess similarity to known antiviral clonotypes. The source is immuneACCESS, and TCRdb retained only in-frame sequences with V and J called. Part of the clones is not carried over; for the studies checked, unresolved V genes explain less than half of this, and the remainder is unexplained. D and trimming were read from the DNA, whereas the V and J calls and clone size are those reported in that table. The sample profile shows approximately 110,000 clones; roughly 92% of them were found once. Of the sample, 3.8% falls within the top ten clones.

The sequencing here drew on peripheral blood, taken at surgery. The sequence derives from a boy younger than two with hemimegalencephaly and intractable seizures. Recombination joined TRBV7-9 with TRBJ1-1; D gene: possibly TRBD1, on 5 matching bases. The DNA is as follows: TGTGCCAGCAGCTTAGCGGGACGAGCTGAAGCTTTCTTT. It translates as CASSLAGRAEAFF.